This T cell receptor (beta chain) was obtained from a study of control samples from healthy donors and cancer patients. The method was immunoSEQ multiplex PCR; TCRdb's version includes in-frame clones alone and lacks a portion of them. The sample holds 140,000 or so clones; around 94% are singletons and the top ten take approximately 15%. Trimming removed 6 bases from V and 4 bases from J, with 12 bases in between. The length of the CDR3 is 13 residues. The sample was PBMCs. This TCR came from a man in his sixties with colorectal cancer. V is TRBV12-3 or TRBV12-4 and J is TRBJ2-5; D is perhaps TRBD1 (5 bases). CDR3 in DNA: TGTGCCAGCAGCCAGGGTGTGGGAGAGACCCAGTACTTC. It yields the protein CASSQGVGETQYF.